These T cell receptor beta chains were read from a single sample in a study of blood T cell repertoires in COVID-19. Clones were read by immunoSEQ multiplex PCR, and TCRdb kept only the in-frame ones, dropping some. The top ten hold approximately 6.6% of the sample, which has about 130,000 clones, less than 90% seen once. The sequenced sample consisted of peripheral blood. The receptors stem from a man at least 80 years old with active or convalescent COVID-19. Each CDR3 is given without its conserved first and last residue. A D gene is named only where the DNA matches it firmly.

TRBJ1-3 | 13 | - | TRBV19 | ASSLGQPRGNTIY
TRBJ2-1 | 10 | - | TRBV5-1 | ASGGSYNEQF
TRBJ2-1 | 14 | TRBD1 | TRBV9 | ASSGTGGGFYNEQF
TRBJ1-1 | 15 | - | TRBV21-1 | ASSKGGGDRVGTEAF
TRBJ1-5 | 12 | TRBD1 | TRBV2 | ASSTRQGSQPQH
TRBJ1-2 | 12 | - | TRBV30 | AWSVHGSGYGYT
TRBJ2-4 | 13 | TRBD2 | TRBV2 | ASQRTSGSENIQY
TRBJ1-1 | 13 | TRBD1 | TRBV20-1 | SASQTGAMGTEAF
TRBJ1-5 | 14 | - | TRBV30 | AWKRQGLNSNQPQH
TRBJ2-2 | 14 | TRBD1 | TRBV7-6 | ASSRNQGDGAGELF
TRBJ2-3 | 11 | - | TRBV2 | ASKKSGTDTQY
TRBJ2-1 | 17 | - | TRBV4-1 | ASSQVLIGWGGAADEQF
TRBJ2-1 | 11 | - | TRBV12-3/TRBV12-4 | ASSLQARGGQF
TRBJ1-1 | 13 | TRBD1 | TRBV2 | ASRAYDRGNTEAF
TRBJ2-7 | 10 | - | TRBV12-3/TRBV12-4 | ASSIQGYEQY
TRBJ1-2 | 12 | - | TRBV25-1 | ASRRLSPGGGYT
TRBJ2-7 | 11 | - | TRBV5-6 | ASSLLQVYEQY
TRBJ2-1 | 12 | - | TRBV24-1 | ATSDSLLAREQF
TRBJ2-4 | 13 | TRBD1 | TRBV7-2 | ASSSTGGFTNIQY
TRBJ2-7 | 11 | TRBD2 | TRBV7-2 | ASSSGQFYEQY
TRBJ2-7 | 14 | TRBD2 | TRBV5-1 | ASSSFQRGQNYEQY
TRBJ2-1 | 10 | - | TRBV5-1 | ASSDSGNEQF
TRBJ2-3 | 13 | TRBD1 | TRBV28 | ASSLGQGSTDTQY
TRBJ2-1 | 11 | - | TRBV5-4 | ASSLAPGNEQF
TRBJ1-2 | 12 | - | TRBV18 | ASSLDRSNYGYT
TRBJ2-2 | 11 | - | TRBV19 | ASSMVRTGELF
TRBJ2-5 | 14 | TRBD2 | TRBV9 | ASSVTGGGAGETQY
TRBJ1-2 | 13 | - | TRBV2 | ASGSTGGYNYGYT